Listed below are T cell receptor beta chains from one sample, sequenced in a study of shared clonotypes between healthy human individuals. The assay was immunoSEQ multiplex PCR, and TCRdb's table has in-frame clones only and misses some. The table lists about 1.1 million clones, about 72% of them singletons, with 0.89% in the top ten. The material sequenced was memory CD4+ T cells from PBMCs. These receptors were taken from a man aged 18 to 30 in good health. Some clones in this sample may be carry-over from other donors' samples. The conserved cysteine and the conserved F or W are not part of the CDR3 here. The order of the fields is V gene, CDR3 protein.

V: TRBV29-1
CDR3: SVEEGAGTGIIKQY

V: TRBV7-8
CDR3: ASSPGASGTPYLGTQY

V: TRBV10-3
CDR3: AISDRNSNQPQH

V: TRBV2
CDR3: ASSDDLPYNEQF

V: TRBV27
CDR3: ASSSSTVNYGYT

V: TRBV5-1
CDR3: ASSLLGSNEKLF

V: TRBV10-3
CDR3: AISGQGRTEAF

V: TRBV6-1
CDR3: ASSEGVLGASYGYT

V: TRBV29-1
CDR3: SVEGGKGTDTQY

V: TRBV28
CDR3: ASSLAQPGELF

V: TRBV18
CDR3: ASSPLAKNIQY

V: TRBV18
CDR3: ASSRDRDSGNTIY

V: TRBV5-1
CDR3: ASSLEARANTEAF

V: TRBV6-5
CDR3: ASSAGARIQPQH

V: TRBV5-1
CDR3: ASSLTLAGGPNEQY

V: TRBV6-6
CDR3: ASRPGDYGYT

V: TRBV6-1
CDR3: ASRWTAPNYGYT

V: TRBV5-1
CDR3: ASSVGAGGRGAF

V: TRBV28
CDR3: ASRTGATSNQPQH

V: TRBV15
CDR3: ATSSGTSQF

V: TRBV28
CDR3: ASSLPDGYEQY

V: TRBV27
CDR3: ASSHRTTADTQY

V: TRBV5-1
CDR3: ASSLAPGVYNEQF

V: TRBV5-1
CDR3: ASGAFPSTDTQY

V: TRBV5-1
CDR3: ASSLPGTGGRDTQY

V: TRBV6-7
CDR3: ASSPYGLPYGYT

V: TRBV11-2
CDR3: ASSLMQGASETQY

V: TRBV6-1
CDR3: ASRPVGQGRHEQF

V: TRBV25-1
CDR3: ASSEFSRTGGTGELF

V: TRBV28
CDR3: ASRGSSGQGDGANVLT

V: TRBV2
CDR3: ASGREGTDTQY

V: TRBV6-1
CDR3: ASRVSTGAGLF

V: TRBV19
CDR3: ASSEYTEAF

V: TRBV5-1
CDR3: ASSLRGDSTVTNYGYT

V: TRBV30
CDR3: AWSMGNNQPQH

V: TRBV6-1
CDR3: ASTLGDQPQH

V: TRBV21-1
CDR3: ASSYKLTGTTGANEKLF

V: TRBV11-2
CDR3: ASSSPRVRGAF

V: TRBV28
CDR3: ASSSISRRDVPEAF

V: TRBV6-1
CDR3: ASSDHSDRVNQPQH

V: TRBV28
CDR3: ASSFLGLSSGANVLT

V: TRBV14
CDR3: ASSQVDGGELF

V: TRBV7-2
CDR3: ASSFDPVYEQY

V: TRBV7-9
CDR3: ASIPRGQEGEAF

V: TRBV10-2
CDR3: ASSEPVLTYEQY